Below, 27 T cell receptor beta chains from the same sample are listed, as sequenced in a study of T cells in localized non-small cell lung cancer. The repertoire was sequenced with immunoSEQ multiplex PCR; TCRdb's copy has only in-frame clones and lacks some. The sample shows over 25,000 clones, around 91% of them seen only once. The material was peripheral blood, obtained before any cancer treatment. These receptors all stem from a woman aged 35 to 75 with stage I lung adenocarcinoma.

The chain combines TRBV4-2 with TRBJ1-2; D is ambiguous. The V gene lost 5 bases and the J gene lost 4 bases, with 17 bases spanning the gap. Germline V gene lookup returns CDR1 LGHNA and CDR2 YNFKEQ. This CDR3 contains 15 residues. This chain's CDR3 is CASSLDLLPSYGYTF. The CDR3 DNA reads TGTGCCAGCAGCTTGGATTTATTACCTAGCTATGGCTACACCTTC.

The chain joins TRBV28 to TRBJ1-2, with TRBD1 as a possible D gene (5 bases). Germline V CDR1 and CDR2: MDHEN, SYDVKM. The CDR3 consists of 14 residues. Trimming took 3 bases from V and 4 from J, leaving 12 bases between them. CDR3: CASSFPGRFYGYTF. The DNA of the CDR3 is TGTGCCAGCAGTTTCCCAGGGAGGTTCTATGGCTACACCTTC.

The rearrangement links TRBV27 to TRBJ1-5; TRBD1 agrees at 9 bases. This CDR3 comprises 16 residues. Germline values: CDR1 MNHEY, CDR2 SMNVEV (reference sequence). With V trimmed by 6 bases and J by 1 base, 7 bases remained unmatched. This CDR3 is CASSQIGQGSNQPQHF. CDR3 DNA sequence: TGTGCCAGCAGCCAGATTGGACAGGGGAGCAATCAGCCCCAGCATTTT.

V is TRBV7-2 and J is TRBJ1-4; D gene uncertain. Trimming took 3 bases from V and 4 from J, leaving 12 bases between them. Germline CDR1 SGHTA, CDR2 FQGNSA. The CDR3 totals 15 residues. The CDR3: CASSLAVTNNEKLFF. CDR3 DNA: TGTGCCAGCAGCTTGGCAGTTACCAATAATGAAAAACTGTTTTTT.

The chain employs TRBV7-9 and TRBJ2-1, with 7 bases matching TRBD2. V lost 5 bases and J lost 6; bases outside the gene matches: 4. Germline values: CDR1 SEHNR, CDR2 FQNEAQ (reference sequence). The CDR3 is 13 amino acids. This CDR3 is CASSVGGINEQFF. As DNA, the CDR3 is TGTGCCAGCAGCGTGGGGGGGATCAATGAGCAGTTCTTC.

The CDR3 region has the DNA TGCGCCAGCAGCCCGGACAGATCCGGGCCCCAGCATTTT. Its protein is CASSPDRSGPQHF. The chain has TRBV10-1 and TRBJ1-5, with a possible D match to TRBD1 (6 bases). The CDR3 runs to 13 residues. V was clipped by 6 bases and J by 9 bases, with 15 bases between them. Germline values: CDR1 WNHNN, CDR2 SYGVQD (reference sequence).

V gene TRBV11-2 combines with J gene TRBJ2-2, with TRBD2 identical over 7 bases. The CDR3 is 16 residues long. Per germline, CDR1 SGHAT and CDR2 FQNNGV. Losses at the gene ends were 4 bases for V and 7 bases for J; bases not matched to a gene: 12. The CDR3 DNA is TGTGCCAGCAGCTGGGCCTGGGGGAGGGCCGGCGGGGAGCTGTTTTTT. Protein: CASSWAWGRAGGELFF.

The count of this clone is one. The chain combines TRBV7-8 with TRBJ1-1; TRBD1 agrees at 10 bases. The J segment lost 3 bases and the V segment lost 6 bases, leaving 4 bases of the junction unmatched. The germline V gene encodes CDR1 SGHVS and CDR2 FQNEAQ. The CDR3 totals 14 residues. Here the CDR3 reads CASRTGTGDTEAFF. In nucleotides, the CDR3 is TGTGCCAGCAGAACCGGGACAGGGGACACTGAAGCTTTCTTT.

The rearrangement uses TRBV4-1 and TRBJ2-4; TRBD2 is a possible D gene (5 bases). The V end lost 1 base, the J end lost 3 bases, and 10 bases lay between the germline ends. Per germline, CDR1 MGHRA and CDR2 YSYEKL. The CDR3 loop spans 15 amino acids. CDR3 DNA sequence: TGCGCCAGCAGCCAAGCCGGGGTGGGCAAAAACATTCAGTACTTC. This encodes CASSQAGVGKNIQYF.

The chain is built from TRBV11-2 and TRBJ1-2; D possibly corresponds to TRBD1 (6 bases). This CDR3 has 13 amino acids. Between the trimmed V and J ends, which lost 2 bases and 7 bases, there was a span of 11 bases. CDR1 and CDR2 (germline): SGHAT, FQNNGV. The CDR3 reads CASSLSGAPGYTF. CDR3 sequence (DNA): TGTGCCAGCAGCTTATCGGGGGCGCCTGGCTACACCTTC.

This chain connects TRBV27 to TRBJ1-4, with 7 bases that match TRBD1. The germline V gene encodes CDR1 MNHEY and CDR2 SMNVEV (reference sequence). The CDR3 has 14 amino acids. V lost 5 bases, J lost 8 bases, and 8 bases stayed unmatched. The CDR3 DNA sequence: TGTGCCAGCAGTCGAACAGGGGTCGGAGAAAAACTGTTTTTT. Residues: CASSRTGVGEKLFF. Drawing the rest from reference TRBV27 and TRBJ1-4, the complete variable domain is EAQVTQNPRYLITVTGKKLTVTCSQNMNHEYMSWYRQDPGLGLRQIYYSMNVEVTDKGDVPEGYKVSRKEKRNFPLILESPSPNQTSLYFCASSRTGVGEKLFFGSGTQLSVL.

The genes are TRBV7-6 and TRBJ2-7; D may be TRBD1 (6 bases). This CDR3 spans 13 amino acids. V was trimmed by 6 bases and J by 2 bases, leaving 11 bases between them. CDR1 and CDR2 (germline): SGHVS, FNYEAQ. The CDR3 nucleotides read TGTGCCAGCAGTTCACAGGGCCCCTACGAGCAGTACTTC. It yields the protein CASSSQGPYEQYF.

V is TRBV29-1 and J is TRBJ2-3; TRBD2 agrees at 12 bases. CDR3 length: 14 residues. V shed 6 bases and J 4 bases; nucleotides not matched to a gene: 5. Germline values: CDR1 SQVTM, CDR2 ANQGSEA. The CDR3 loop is CSVTTSGGSDTQYF. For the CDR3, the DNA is TGCAGCGTCACGACTAGCGGGGGATCAGATACGCAGTATTTT.

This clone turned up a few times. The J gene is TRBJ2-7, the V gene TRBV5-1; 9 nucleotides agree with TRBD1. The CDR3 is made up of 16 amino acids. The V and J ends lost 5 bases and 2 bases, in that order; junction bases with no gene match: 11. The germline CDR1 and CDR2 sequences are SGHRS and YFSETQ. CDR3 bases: TGCGCCAGCAGGGCTACCGGGACAGGGCCTCCCTACGAGCAGTACTTC. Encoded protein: CASRATGTGPPYEQYF.

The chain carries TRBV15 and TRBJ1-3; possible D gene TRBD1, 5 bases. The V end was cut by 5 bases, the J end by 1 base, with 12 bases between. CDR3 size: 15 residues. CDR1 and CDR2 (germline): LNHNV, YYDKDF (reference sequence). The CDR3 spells CATSDPKGSGNTIYF. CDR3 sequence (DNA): TGTGCCACCAGCGACCCGAAGGGGTCTGGAAACACCATATATTTT.

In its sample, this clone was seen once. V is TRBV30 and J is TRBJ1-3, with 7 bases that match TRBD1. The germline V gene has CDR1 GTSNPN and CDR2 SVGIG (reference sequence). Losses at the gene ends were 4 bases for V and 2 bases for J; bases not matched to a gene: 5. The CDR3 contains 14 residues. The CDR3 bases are TGTGCCTGGAAAGACAGGGTAGCTGGAAACACCATATATTTT. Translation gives CAWKDRVAGNTIYF.

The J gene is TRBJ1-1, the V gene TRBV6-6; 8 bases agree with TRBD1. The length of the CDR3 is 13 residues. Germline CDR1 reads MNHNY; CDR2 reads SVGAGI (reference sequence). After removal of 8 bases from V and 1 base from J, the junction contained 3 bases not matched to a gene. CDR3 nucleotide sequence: TGTGCCAGCGCTGACAGGGGGAACACTGAAGCTTTCTTT. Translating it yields CASADRGNTEAFF.

The CDR3 is CASSPRATNEKLFF. CDR3 coding DNA: TGTGCCAGCAGCCCGCGGGCAACTAATGAAAAACTGTTTTTT. The chain joins TRBV28 to TRBJ1-4; D remains ambiguous. The CDR3 has 14 amino acids. The germline CDR1 and CDR2 sequences are MDHEN and SYDVKM. Between the trimmed V and J ends, which lost 6 bases and 0 bases, there was a span of 8 bases. The entire variable domain, with the rest obtained from reference TRBV28 and TRBJ1-4, is as follows: DVKVTQSSRYLVKRTGEKVFLECVQDMDHENMFWYRQDPGLGLRLIYFSYDVKMKEKGDIPEGYSVSREKKERFSLILESASTNQTSMYLCASSPRATNEKLFFGSGTQLSVL.

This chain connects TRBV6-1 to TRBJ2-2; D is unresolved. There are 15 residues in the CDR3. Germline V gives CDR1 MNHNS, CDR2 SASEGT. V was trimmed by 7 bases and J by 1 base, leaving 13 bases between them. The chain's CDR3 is CASTLQGMNTGELFF. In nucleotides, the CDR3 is TGTGCCAGCACCCTTCAAGGGATGAACACCGGGGAGCTGTTTTTT.

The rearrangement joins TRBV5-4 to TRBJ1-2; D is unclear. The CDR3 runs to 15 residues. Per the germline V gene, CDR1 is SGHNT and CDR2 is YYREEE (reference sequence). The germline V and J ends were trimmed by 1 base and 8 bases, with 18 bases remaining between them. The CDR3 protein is CASSLFSVKLVGYTF. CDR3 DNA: TGTGCCAGCAGCTTGTTCTCGGTAAAACTGGTCGGCTACACCTTC. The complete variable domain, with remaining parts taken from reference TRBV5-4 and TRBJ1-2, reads ETGVTQSPTHLIKTRGQQVTLRCSSQSGHNTVSWYQQALGQGPQFIFQYYREEENGRGNFPPRFSGLQFPNYSSELNVNALELDDSALYLCASSLFSVKLVGYTFGSGTRLTVV.

Here the CDR3 reads CASRSLAGEAVEQFF. Written as DNA, the CDR3 is TGTGCCAGCAGGTCCCTAGCGGGAGAAGCGGTTGAGCAGTTCTTC. This chain joins TRBV7-2 and TRBJ2-1; 10 nucleotides align to TRBD2. J lost 9 bases, V lost 6 bases, and 11 bases had no gene match. Germline assignment: CDR1 SGHTA and CDR2 FQGNSA. This CDR3 has 15 residues.

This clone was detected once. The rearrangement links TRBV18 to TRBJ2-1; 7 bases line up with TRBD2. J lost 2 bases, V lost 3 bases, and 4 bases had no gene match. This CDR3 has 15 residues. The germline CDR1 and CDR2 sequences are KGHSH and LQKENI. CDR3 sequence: CASSPGTTTYNEQFF. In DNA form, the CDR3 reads TGTGCCAGCTCACCGGGGACTACTACCTACAATGAGCAGTTCTTC.

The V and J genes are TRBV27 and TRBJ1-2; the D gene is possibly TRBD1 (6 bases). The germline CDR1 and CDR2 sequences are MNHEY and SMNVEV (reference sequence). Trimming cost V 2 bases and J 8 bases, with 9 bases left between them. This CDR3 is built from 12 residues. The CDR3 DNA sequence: TGTGCCAGCAGTTTACAGGGGATGGGCTACACCTTC. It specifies CASSLQGMGYTF.

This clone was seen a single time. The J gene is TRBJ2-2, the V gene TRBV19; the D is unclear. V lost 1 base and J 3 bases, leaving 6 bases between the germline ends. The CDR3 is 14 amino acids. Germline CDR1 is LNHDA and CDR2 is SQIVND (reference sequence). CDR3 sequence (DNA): TGTGCCAGTAGTATAGGGGTACACACCGGGGAGCTGTTTTTT. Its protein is CASSIGVHTGELFF.

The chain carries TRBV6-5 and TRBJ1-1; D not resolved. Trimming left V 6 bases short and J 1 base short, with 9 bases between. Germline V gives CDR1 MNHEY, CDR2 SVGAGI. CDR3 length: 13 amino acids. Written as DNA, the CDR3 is TGTGCCAGCAGGTCGGACCGGAACACTGAAGCTTTCTTT. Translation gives CASRSDRNTEAFF.

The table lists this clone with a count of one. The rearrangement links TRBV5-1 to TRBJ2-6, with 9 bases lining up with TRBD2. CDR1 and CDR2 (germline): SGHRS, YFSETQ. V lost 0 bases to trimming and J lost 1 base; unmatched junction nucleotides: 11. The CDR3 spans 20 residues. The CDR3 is CASSLDLAGQFGSGANVLTF. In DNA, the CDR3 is TGCGCCAGCAGCTTGGACCTAGCGGGACAGTTCGGGTCTGGGGCCAACGTCCTGACTTTC. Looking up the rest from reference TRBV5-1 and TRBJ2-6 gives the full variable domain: KAGVTQTPRYLIKTRGQQVTLSCSPISGHRSVSWYQQTPGQGLQFLFEYFSETQRNKGNFPGRFSGRQFSNSRSEMNVSTLELGDSALYLCASSLDLAGQFGSGANVLTFGAGSRLTVL.

CDR3 amino acids: CVRSSGDLTYEQYF. CDR3 bases: TGTGTCAGAAGTAGTGGGGACTTGACCTACGAGCAGTACTTC. This chain links TRBV7-5 with TRBJ2-7; the DNA was not used to check the table's D call, TRBD2. TRBV7-5 is deemed a pseudogene. The CDR3 totals 14 residues.